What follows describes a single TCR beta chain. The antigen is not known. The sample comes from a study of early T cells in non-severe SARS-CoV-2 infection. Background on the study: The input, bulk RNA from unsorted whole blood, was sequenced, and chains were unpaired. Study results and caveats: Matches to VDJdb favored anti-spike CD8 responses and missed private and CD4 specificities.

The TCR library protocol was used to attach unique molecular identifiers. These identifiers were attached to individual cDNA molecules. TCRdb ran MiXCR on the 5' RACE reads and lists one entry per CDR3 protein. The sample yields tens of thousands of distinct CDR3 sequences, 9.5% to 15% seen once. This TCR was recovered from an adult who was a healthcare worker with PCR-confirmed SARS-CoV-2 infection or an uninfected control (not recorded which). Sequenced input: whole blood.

In DNA form, the CDR3 reads TGCAGTGCTAGCGTACAGGGGGCTGGCAATGAGCAGTTCTTC. Its translation: CSASVQGAGNEQFF. The chain joins TRBV20-1 to TRBJ2-1; 9 bases match TRBD1. Germline CDR1 reads DFQATT; CDR2 reads SNEGSKA (reference sequence). J lost 6 bases, V lost 3 bases, and 6 bases had no gene match. CDR3 length: 14 amino acids.